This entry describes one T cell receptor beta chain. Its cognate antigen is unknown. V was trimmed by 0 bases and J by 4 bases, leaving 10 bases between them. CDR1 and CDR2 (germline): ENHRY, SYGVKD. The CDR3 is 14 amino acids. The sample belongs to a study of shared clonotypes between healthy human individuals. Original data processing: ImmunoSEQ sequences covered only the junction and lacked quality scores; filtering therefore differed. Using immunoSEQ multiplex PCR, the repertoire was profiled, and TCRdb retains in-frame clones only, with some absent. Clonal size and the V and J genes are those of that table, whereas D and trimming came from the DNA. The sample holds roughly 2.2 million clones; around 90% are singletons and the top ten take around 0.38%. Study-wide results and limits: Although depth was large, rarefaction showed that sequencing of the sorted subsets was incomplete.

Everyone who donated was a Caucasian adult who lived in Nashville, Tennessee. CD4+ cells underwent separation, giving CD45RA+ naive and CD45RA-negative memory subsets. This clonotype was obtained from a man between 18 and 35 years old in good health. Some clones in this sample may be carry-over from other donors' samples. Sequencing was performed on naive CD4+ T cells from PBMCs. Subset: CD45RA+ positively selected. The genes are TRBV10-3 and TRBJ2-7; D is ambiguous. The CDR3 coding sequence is TGTGCCATCAGTGAGTCCGTCGCAGCATACGAGCAGTACTTC. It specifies CAISESVAAYEQYF.